This entry lists 28 T cell receptor beta chains sequenced from one sample in a study of blood T cell repertoires in COVID-19. TCRdb keeps only in-frame clones here, not all; method: immunoSEQ multiplex PCR. Of some 110,000 clones listed, 70% to 90% were seen once; the top ten hold over 2%. Sequences were obtained from peripheral blood. The receptors were gathered from a man aged 25-45 years with acute or convalescent COVID-19.

This clone was counted a single time. The chain combines TRBV7-9 with TRBJ2-7; perhaps TRBD1 as D (6 bases). The germline V and J ends were trimmed by 5 bases and 4 bases, with 12 bases remaining between them. This CDR3 spans 13 amino acids. The germline V gene has CDR1 SEHNR and CDR2 FQNEAQ (reference sequence). CDR3 region: CASSHGQPYEQYV. DNA of the CDR3: TGTGCCAGCAGCCATGGACAGCCATACGAGCAGTACGTC.

The V gene is TRBV5-6, the J gene TRBJ1-4; 10 bases align to TRBD1. The CDR3 has 15 residues. Germline CDR1 reads SGHDT; CDR2 reads YYEEEE. Trimming took 5 bases from V and 8 from J; bases not matched to a gene: 9. CDR3 loop: CASRSRDRGQEKLFF. The CDR3 region has the DNA TGTGCCAGCAGGTCAAGGGACAGGGGCCAGGAAAAACTGTTTTTT.

V gene TRBV27 combines with J gene TRBJ1-1; D gene uncertain. The V gene lost 3 bases and the J gene lost 6 bases, with 11 bases spanning the gap. The CDR3 sequence is 13 residues long. Germline CDR1 reads MNHEY; CDR2 reads SMNVEV (reference sequence). CDR3 DNA: TGTGCCAGCAGTTTTAACAGAGTCGCTGAAGCTTTCTTT. Amino acid sequence: CASSFNRVAEAFF.

The chain uses TRBV7-9 and TRBJ2-7; 10 bases are a match to TRBD1. There are 15 residues in the CDR3. Per the germline V gene, CDR1 is SEHNR and CDR2 is FQNEAQ (reference sequence). V was pared by 5 bases and J by 4 bases, with 8 bases of the junction left unmatched. Here the CDR3 DNA reads TGTGCCAGCAGCGTTGGAGGGACAGGGGCTTACGAGCAGTACTTC. Encoded protein: CASSVGGTGAYEQYF.

This chain uses TRBV19 with TRBJ1-2; 10 bases line up with TRBD1. The CDR3 sequence is 14 residues long. J gave up 2 bases and V 7 bases, and 4 bases lay outside the gene matches. Germline V gene sequence: CDR1 LNHDA, CDR2 SQIVND (reference sequence). CDR3 region: CASTRGQGNYGYTF. In DNA form, the CDR3 reads TGTGCCAGTACCAGGGGACAGGGGAACTATGGCTACACCTTC.

The genes are TRBV27 and TRBJ2-2; 7 bases fit TRBD2. This CDR3 is 15 amino acids long. V lost 3 bases to trimming and J lost 6 bases; unmatched junction nucleotides: 7. CDR1 is MNHEY, CDR2 SMNVEV, per germline (reference sequence). The CDR3 loop is CASSFLREISGELFF. In DNA form, the CDR3 reads TGTGCCAGCAGTTTCTTGCGGGAGATCTCCGGGGAGCTGTTTTTT.

The rearrangement uses TRBV11-3 and TRBJ2-3; possible D gene TRBD2, 5 bases. V gave up 2 bases and J gave up 8 bases, with 17 bases separating them. Germline V CDR1 and CDR2: SGHNT, YENEEA. The CDR3 length is 15 residues. The DNA for the CDR3 is TGTGCCAGCAGCTTACGGTACGGGGAATCGGTTACGCAGTATTTT. Translating gives CASSLRYGESVTQYF.

The chain uses TRBV30 and TRBJ1-6; 10 positions match TRBD1. V dropped 1 base and J dropped 7; count of bases not matched to a gene: 4. The CDR3 totals 15 residues. CDR1 is GTSNPN, CDR2 SVGIG, per germline (reference sequence). The CDR3: CAWSGQGARNSPLHF. Here the CDR3 DNA reads TGTGCCTGGAGTGGACAGGGGGCTCGCAATTCACCCCTCCACTTT.

The chain employs TRBV19 and TRBJ2-1; TRBD1 might be the D (6 bases). The germline gives CDR1 LNHDA, CDR2 SQIVND (reference sequence). This CDR3 spans 14 amino acids. Between the trimmed V and J ends, which lost 11 bases and 1 base, there was a span of 15 bases. In nucleotides, the CDR3 is TGTGCCTCCTCCCGACAGGTTTCCTACAATGAGCAGTTCTTC. This sequence encodes CASSRQVSYNEQFF. Complete variable domain (other parts from reference TRBV19 and TRBJ2-1): DGGITQSPKYLFRKEGQNVTLSCEQNLNHDAMYWYRQDPGQGLRLIYYSQIVNDFQKGDIAEGYSVSREKKESFPLTVTSAQKNPTAFYLCASSRQVSYNEQFFGPGTRLTVL.

This CDR3 reads CASSQDLEGAGSPLHF. Here the CDR3 DNA reads TGTGCCAGCAGCCAAGATTTGGAGGGGGCTGGGTCACCCCTCCACTTT. The V gene is TRBV4-2, the J gene TRBJ1-6; TRBD1 matches at 7 bases. The CDR3 sequence is 16 residues long. Germline lookup yields CDR1 LGHNA and CDR2 YNFKEQ. Germline trimming cut 0 bases from V and 10 bases from J; bases unmatched to any gene: 9.

The DNA for the CDR3 is TGCAGCGTTGAAGCGACAGGGACGAGCTACGAGCAGTACGTC. Translating gives CSVEATGTSYEQYV. V and J are TRBV29-1 and TRBJ2-7; 7 bases line up with TRBD1. The germline V gene encodes CDR1 SQVTM and CDR2 ANQGSEA. The CDR3 totals 14 residues. V shed 1 base and J 3 bases; nucleotides not matched to a gene: 6.

The chain employs TRBV5-4 and TRBJ1-2, with a weak D call TRBD1 (6 bases). Germline CDR1 reads SGHNT; CDR2 reads YYREEE (reference sequence). V was cut by 4 bases and J by 5 bases, with 18 bases left in between. CDR3 length equals 15 residues. This chain's CDR3 is CASSARSGGGYGYTF. CDR3 nucleotides: TGTGCCAGCAGCGCGCGGTCGGGGGGCGGGTATGGCTACACCTTC.

The V and J genes are TRBV15 and TRBJ1-1, with 10 bases that match TRBD1. The J segment lost 1 base and the V segment lost 5 bases, leaving 4 bases of the junction unmatched. Germline V CDR1 and CDR2: LNHNV, YYDKDF (reference sequence). The CDR3 contains 15 residues. CDR3 residues: CATSPRTGGNTEAFF. CDR3 DNA: TGTGCCACCAGCCCGAGGACAGGGGGGAACACTGAAGCTTTCTTT.

In its sample, this clone was seen once. J is TRBJ2-2 and V is TRBV6-5; 7 bases line up with TRBD1. The CDR3 consists of 12 residues. Trimming removed 6 bases from V and 6 bases from J; junction bases left unmatched: 1. Germline CDR1 and CDR2: MNHEY and SVGAGI. The CDR3 nucleotides are TGTGCCAGCAGAACAGGGGCCGGGGAGCTGTTTTTT. It codes for CASRTGAGELFF.

This chain uses TRBV4-1 with TRBJ2-1, with D possibly matching TRBD2 (6 bases). The CDR3 consists of 15 residues. V was trimmed by 4 bases and J by 2 bases, leaving 12 bases between them. Looked up from germline, CDR1 is MGHRA and CDR2 is YSYEKL. Written as DNA, the CDR3 is TGCGCCAGCAGCCCCGGGACTTTAGCCTACAATGAGCAGTTCTTC. The encoded protein is CASSPGTLAYNEQFF.

This clone has more than one count but fewer than ten. The gene calls are TRBV4-3 and TRBJ2-3; D is perhaps TRBD2 (7 bases). CDR3 length: 16 amino acids. Germline CDR1 and CDR2: LGHNA and YSLEER. Deletions cut 0 bases from V and 4 bases from J, with 14 bases between. CDR3 sequence: CASSQEGGGLSDTQYF. The CDR3 DNA sequence: TGCGCCAGCAGCCAAGAAGGCGGGGGCCTGTCAGATACGCAGTATTTT.

This clone was seen only once. The chain combines TRBV6-6 with TRBJ2-7, with no clear D. This CDR3 has 12 residues. Between the trimmed V and J ends, which lost 2 bases and 2 bases, there was a span of 4 bases. CDR1 and CDR2 (germline): MNHNY, SVGAGI (reference sequence). The CDR3 loop reads CASSYSAYEQYV. Written as DNA, the CDR3 is TGTGCCAGCAGTTACAGCGCCTACGAGCAGTACGTC.

Within the sample, this clone is medium-sized. The V and J genes are TRBV4-1 and TRBJ2-3, with TRBD2 identical over 9 bases. V lost 1 base and J lost 0; bases outside the gene matches: 2. This CDR3 comprises 16 residues. CDR1 is MGHRA, CDR2 YSYEKL, per germline. The CDR3 is CASSQGSGRSTDTQYF. CDR3 sequence (DNA): TGCGCCAGCAGCCAAGGAAGCGGGAGGAGCACAGATACGCAGTATTTT.

In its sample, this clone was seen a few times. V gene TRBV4-3 combines with J gene TRBJ2-2, with no clear D. In germline, CDR1 is LGHNA, CDR2 YSLEER. Trimming took 0 bases from V and 3 from J, leaving 8 bases between them. This CDR3 has 15 amino acids. The CDR3 DNA follows: TGCGCCAGCAGCCAAGAATACACCCACACCGGGGAGCTGTTTTTT. Translated, it gives CASSQEYTHTGELFF.

To note about this clone: Other DNA sequences from this sample encode an identical CDR3 as well. V is TRBV5-1 and J is TRBJ1-1, with 7 positions matching TRBD1. The V gene's germline CDR1 is SGHRS and CDR2 YFSETQ. Germline trimming cut 4 bases from V and 1 base from J; bases unmatched to any gene: 1. The CDR3 length is 13 residues. CDR3 region: CASSRDRNTEAFF. CDR3 DNA sequence: TGCGCCAGCAGCAGGGACAGGAACACTGAAGCTTTCTTT.

The chain has TRBV12-5 and TRBJ2-1; maybe TRBD1 (6 bases). This CDR3 is 15 amino acids long. Germline V gene lookup returns CDR1 LGHNT and CDR2 FRNRAP. Trimming removed 5 bases from V and 2 bases from J, with 13 bases in between. The CDR3 DNA sequence: TGTGCTAGTGGTCAGGGGTCCAAGACCTACAATGAGCAGTTCTTC. Translation: CASGQGSKTYNEQFF.

The chain carries TRBV12-5 and TRBJ1-1; D may be TRBD1 (6 bases). The V end was cut by 5 bases, the J end by 8 bases, with 15 bases between. Germline assignment: CDR1 LGHNT and CDR2 FRNRAP. The CDR3 is 13 residues long. DNA for the CDR3: TGTGCTAGTGGTAAGAACTGGGGGCTAGAAGCTTTCTTT. Its protein product is CASGKNWGLEAFF.

The genes are TRBV20-1 and TRBJ1-1; D unresolved. Germline-derived CDR1 and CDR2 are DFQATT and SNEGSKA (reference sequence). The CDR3 runs 11 residues. V was clipped by 0 bases and J by 6 bases, with 5 bases between them. CDR3 coding DNA: TGCAGTGCTAGAGAGGTAGCTGAAGCTTTCTTT. This translates into CSAREVAEAFF.

V is TRBV2 and J is TRBJ2-3; 12 bases map to TRBD2. Trimming took 5 bases from V and 0 from J; bases not matched to a gene: 9. The CDR3 has 18 amino acids. In germline, CDR1 is SNHLY, CDR2 FYNNEI. The CDR3 sequence is CASSSQRGLAGSTDTQYF. The CDR3 DNA sequence: TGTGCCAGCAGTTCTCAACGTGGACTAGCGGGAAGCACAGATACGCAGTATTTT. Using reference TRBV2 and TRBJ2-3 for the parts outside the CDR3, the full variable domain is EPEVTQTPSHQVTQMGQEVILRCVPISNHLYFYWYRQILGQKVEFLVSFYNNEISEKSEIFDDQFSVERPDGSNFTLKIRSTKLEDSAMYFCASSSQRGLAGSTDTQYFGPGTRLTVL.

This sequence joins TRBV2 and TRBJ1-1; no firm D call. The V end lost 8 bases, the J end lost 1 base, and 11 bases lay between the germline ends. The germline gives CDR1 SNHLY, CDR2 FYNNEI. The CDR3 has 13 residues. DNA for the CDR3: TGTGCCAGCCGAGGACGGGAGAACACTGAAGCTTTCTTT. It encodes CASRGRENTEAFF.

The chain couples TRBV3-1 (or the pseudogene TRBV3-2) to TRBJ1-4, with 7 bases fitting TRBD1. J gave up 1 base and V 5 bases, and 1 base lay outside the gene matches. The CDR3 consists of 14 residues. Germline V CDR1 and CDR2: LGHDT, YNNKEL (reference sequence). CDR3: CASSYRGTNEKLFF. Here the CDR3 DNA reads TGTGCCAGCAGCTACAGGGGAACTAATGAAAAACTGTTTTTT.

This clone was seen a handful of times. The gene calls are TRBV9 and TRBJ2-1; 9 bases are a match to TRBD1. This CDR3 spans 18 amino acids. V shed 0 bases and J 2 bases; nucleotides not matched to a gene: 9. Germline V gene lookup returns CDR1 SGDLS and CDR2 YYNGEE. In DNA form, the CDR3 reads TGTGCCAGCAGCGTAGCGGGACAGGGAGGGGGACCCTACAATGAGCAGTTCTTC. It is translated as CASSVAGQGGGPYNEQFF.

The J gene is TRBJ2-3, the V gene TRBV9; 12 bases align to TRBD2. This CDR3 has 22 amino acids. Looked up from germline, CDR1 is SGDLS and CDR2 is YYNGEE. Germline trimming cut 0 bases from V and 4 bases from J; bases unmatched to any gene: 21. DNA for the CDR3: TGTGCCAGCAGCGTAGGCCTCCCCAGGGCTAGCGGGGGGGCAAGGATGGCAGATACGCAGTATTTT. This codes for CASSVGLPRASGGARMADTQYF.